Sequencing of this TCR beta chain was carried out in a study of Ad26.COV2.S vaccination and SARS-CoV-2 variants. Study-level information: Into the muscle, Ad26.COV2.S was dosed once or twice, 56 days apart.

Germline CDR1 and CDR2: SGHAT and FQNNGV. This CDR3 comprises 16 residues. V trimming: 5 bases; J trimming: 1 base; junction bases outside the gene matches: 5. The treatment here: 15 to 20 received Ad26.COV2.S at low or high dose, single or two shots; roughly five received placebo; per-sample allocation not given. The investigators took samples on day 63 after the first vaccine or placebo injection. Produced via immunoSEQ multiplex PCR; TCRdb's table is partial and in-frame only. The sample gives 350,000 to 400,000 clones, 75% to 90% of which show up once; 1.5% to 2% is in the top ten. This specimen was peripheral blood, taken in a trial of Ad26.COV2.S vaccine versus placebo. The V call is TRBV11-2, the J call TRBJ2-2; 9 positions agree with TRBD1. This sequence originates from a person aged 18-60 years who received the Ad26.COV2.S COVID-19 vaccine or a placebo. CDR3 bases: TGTGCCAGCAGCCACAGGGGGCGGGTGAACACCGGGGAGCTGTTTTTT. It yields the protein CASSHRGRVNTGELFF.